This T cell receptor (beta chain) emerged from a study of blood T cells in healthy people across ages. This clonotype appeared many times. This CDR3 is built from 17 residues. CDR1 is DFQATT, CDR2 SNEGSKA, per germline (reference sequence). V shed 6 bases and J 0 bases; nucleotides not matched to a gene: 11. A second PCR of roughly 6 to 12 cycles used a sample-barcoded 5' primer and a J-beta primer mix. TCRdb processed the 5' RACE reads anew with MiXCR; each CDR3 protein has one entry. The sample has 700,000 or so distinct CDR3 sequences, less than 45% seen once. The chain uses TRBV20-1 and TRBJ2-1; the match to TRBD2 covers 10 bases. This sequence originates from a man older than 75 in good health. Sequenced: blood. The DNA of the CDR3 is TGCAGTGCCTTAACCCGACTAGCGGGTAGCTCCTACAATGAGCAGTTCTTC. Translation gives CSALTRLAGSSYNEQFF.